This T cell receptor beta chain was sequenced in a study of blood T cells in healthy people across ages. General observations from the study: Roughly linearly, TCR beta diversity per million T cells fell as age increased. Diversity was higher, and naive CD4+ cells more numerous, in long-lived donors than in aged donors.

Samples had at least 7 million PBMCs isolated from them. Comments on this clonotype: Antigen unknown.

CDR1 and CDR2 from the germline V gene are SGHRS and YFSETQ. The CDR3 consists of 15 residues. Trimming at V came to 2 bases and at J to 3 bases, leaving 7 bases not matched to a gene. Using a J-beta primer mix together with a sample-barcoded 5' primer, a second PCR was run for about 6 to 11 cycles. No fewer than 2.5 million CDR3-containing paired-end reads came from each sample. MiXCR was run by TCRdb on the 5' RACE reads, yielding one entry per CDR3 protein. The sample consists of hundreds of thousands of distinct CDR3 sequences, 32% of them appearing once. Sample: blood. The gene calls are TRBV5-1 and TRBJ2-7; 8 nucleotides agree with TRBD2. This TCR derives from an elderly woman in good health. This chain's CDR3 is CASSFNAGGLYEQYF. The CDR3 DNA is TGCGCCAGCAGCTTTAACGCGGGGGGTCTCTACGAGCAGTACTTC.